Here is one T cell receptor (beta chain) with its context. Its specificity is not known. Germline V gene lookup returns CDR1 MDHEN and CDR2 SYDVKM. The CDR3 totals 13 residues. Trimming stripped 2 bases from V and 8 bases from J, with 10 bases between. The data belong to a study of cytomegalovirus exposure and HLA in healthy donors. Study observations and caveats: HLA allele associations emerged for around 15,000 TCR beta sequences in a later analysis, at 0.05 false discovery rate. Only CMV serostatus was available as immune exposure information.

It was with 60 Vbeta and 13 Jbeta primers that the PCR ran. TCRdb's table, derived via immunoSEQ multiplex PCR, lists solely in-frame clones and lacks some. The sample yields approximately 120,000 clones, approximately 80% seen once. V usage is TRBV28 and J usage is TRBJ2-1, with D possibly TRBD1 on 5 matching bases. The sequenced sample was PBMCs. This receptor was obtained from a man in his forties or fifties in good health and CMV-seronegative. The CDR3 nucleotides read TGTGCCAGCAGTTTAAGGGGATCCCATGAGCAGTTCTTC. It translates to CASSLRGSHEQFF.